The T cell receptor beta chain under discussion was sequenced for a study of T cell responses to AZD1222 COVID-19 vaccine. General observations from the study: Baseline seropositives among AZD1222 recipients totaled only five or six.

CDR1 and CDR2 from the germline V gene are LGHDT and YNNKEL (reference sequence). CDR3 length equals 13 residues. Trimming left V 1 base short and J 6 bases short, with 10 bases between. Turning to this clone: Antigen: not known.

Repertoires were generated with immunoSEQ multiplex PCR, while TCRdb's copy carries only in-frame clones and drops some. The sample has some 120,000 clones, around 84% seen once. The gene calls are TRBV3-1 (or the pseudogene TRBV3-2) and TRBJ2-7; D possibly corresponds to TRBD1 (5 bases). The TCR was taken from an adult who received the AZD1222 COVID-19 vaccine. The sequencing here drew on peripheral blood, taken 28 days after the second AZD1222 dose. This CDR3 is CASSQAWGPEQYF. The CDR3 DNA sequence: TGTGCCAGCAGCCAAGCATGGGGCCCCGAGCAGTACTTC.